This T cell receptor beta chain was recovered during a study of T cell responses to AZD1222 COVID-19 vaccine. Study-wide background: Combined were second doses at about 4 or about 12 weeks. Findings and caveats of the study: Most donors were white British, females outnumbered males, and clonal diversity was possibly underestimated. Among those given AZD1222, only five or six were seropositive at baseline.

Sequencing used immunoSEQ multiplex PCR; TCRdb keeps in-frame clones, though not all of them. Of some 120,000 clones listed, roughly 84% are singletons. Trimming took off 6 bases at V and 2 bases at J, with 10 bases between the two ends. The CDR3 is 14 amino acids. Germline values: CDR1 MDHEN, CDR2 SYDVKM. This clone was observed a few times. Antigen: not known. The chain couples TRBV28 to TRBJ1-4; D may be TRBD1 (5 bases). The specimen comprised peripheral blood, sampled on day 0 of AZD1222 vaccination. This TCR derives from an adult in good health. The chain's CDR3 is CASSMPGTNEKLFF. CDR3 nucleotide sequence: TGTGCCAGCAGCATGCCAGGGACTAATGAAAAACTGTTTTTT. The entire variable domain, with the rest obtained from reference TRBV28 and TRBJ1-4, is as follows: DVKVTQSSRYLVKRTGEKVFLECVQDMDHENMFWYRQDPGLGLRLIYFSYDVKMKEKGDIPEGYSVSREKKERFSLILESASTNQTSMYLCASSMPGTNEKLFFGSGTQLSVL.